These 32 T cell receptor beta chains were sequenced from one sample in a study of blood T cell repertoires in COVID-19. Clones were read by immunoSEQ multiplex PCR, and TCRdb kept only the in-frame ones, dropping some. The sample gives about 67,000 clones, roughly nine tenths of which show up once; less than 5.5% is in the top ten. Sequencing was done on a sample of peripheral blood. All receptors come from a man between 45 and 60 years old with active COVID-19.

The chain combines TRBV2 with TRBJ2-7; 13 bases map to TRBD2. The V gene's germline CDR1 is SNHLY and CDR2 FYNNEI. V dropped 7 bases and J dropped 6; count of bases not matched to a gene: 6. This CDR3 has 14 amino acids. CDR3 sequence reads: CASNSGTSGVEQYF. As DNA, the CDR3 is TGTGCCAGCAATTCCGGGACTAGCGGGGTCGAGCAGTACTTC.

Concerning this clone: The same CDR3 can be traced to other DNA sequences in this sample. The rearrangement links TRBV12-5 to TRBJ1-5; the match to TRBD1 covers 11 bases. Germline CDR1 is LGHNT and CDR2 is FRNRAP. Trimming took 5 bases from V and 8 from J; bases not matched to a gene: 8. The CDR3 has 15 amino acids. CDR3 bases: TGTGCTAGTGGTCGCCGGACAGGGGGCCTTGAGCCCCAGCATTTT. Translation: CASGRRTGGLEPQHF.

J is TRBJ2-1 and V is TRBV9; possible D gene TRBD2, 5 bases. Deletions cut 4 bases from V and 5 bases from J, with 16 bases between. The CDR3 covers 15 residues. Germline-derived CDR1 and CDR2 are SGDLS and YYNGEE. The CDR3 region is CASSPGGRVDNEQFF. For the CDR3, the DNA is TGTGCCAGCAGCCCCGGCGGGCGGGTTGACAATGAGCAGTTCTTC.

This clone has more than one count but fewer than ten. The gene calls are TRBV4-1 and TRBJ2-1, with TRBD2 matching over 11 bases. There are 17 residues in the CDR3. The germline V gene has CDR1 MGHRA and CDR2 YSYEKL. V trimming: 4 bases; J trimming: 0 bases; junction bases outside the gene matches: 5. The CDR3 coding sequence is TGCGCCAGCAGCCGGGCCGGACTAGCGGGCTCCTACAATGAGCAGTTCTTC. Residues: CASSRAGLAGSYNEQFF.

This clone has just a few counts. J is TRBJ1-6 and V is TRBV7-9, with 7 positions matching TRBD1. V lost 5 bases and J lost 9; bases outside the gene matches: 7. The CDR3 is 14 residues long. Germline assignment: CDR1 SEHNR and CDR2 FQNEAQ (reference sequence). The CDR3 bases are TGTGCCAGCAGCCCACGACAGGGAGGTTCACCCCTCCACTTT. The encoded protein is CASSPRQGGSPLHF.

The chain couples TRBV5-4 to TRBJ1-2; the D gene is possibly TRBD1 (6 bases). Germline values: CDR1 SGHNT, CDR2 YYREEE (reference sequence). Trimming pared 0 bases from V and 4 bases from J, leaving 10 bases between. The CDR3 length is 14 residues. Here the CDR3 DNA reads TGTGCCAGCAGCTTGGGGGCAGGGGTCTATGGCTACACCTTC. Encoded protein: CASSLGAGVYGYTF.

The chain is built from TRBV5-4 and TRBJ1-1, with D perhaps TRBD1 (6 bases). V was trimmed by 5 bases and J by 1 base, leaving 15 bases between them. From germline, CDR1 is SGHNT and CDR2 YYREEE (reference sequence). The CDR3 consists of 15 residues. This chain's CDR3 is CASRVENRANTEAFF. DNA of the CDR3: TGTGCCAGCAGGGTAGAGAACAGGGCGAACACTGAAGCTTTCTTT.

The gene calls are TRBV27 and TRBJ1-2; 10 bases match TRBD1. With 4 bases clipped from V and 9 bases from J, the junction kept 5 bases outside the gene matches. The CDR3 runs to 13 residues. Germline lookup yields CDR1 MNHEY and CDR2 SMNVEV (reference sequence). CDR3 protein: CASSSRDRGRYTF. The CDR3 region has the DNA TGTGCCAGCAGTTCCCGGGACAGGGGCCGCTACACCTTC.

This rearrangement joins TRBV6-2 or TRBV6-3 to TRBJ1-5; D perhaps matches TRBD1 (5 bases). The CDR3 covers 18 residues. Trimming cost V 0 bases and J 0 bases, with 15 bases left between them. CDR1 is MNHEY and CDR2 is SVGEGT in the germline V gene. CDR3 DNA sequence: TGTGCCAGCAGTTACTCGCGGGACGGACAATATAGCAATCAGCCCCAGCATTTT. It is translated as CASSYSRDGQYSNQPQHF.

Here the CDR3 DNA reads TGTGCCAGCAGCCAGAGCGGGATCTTCGTCAAAAACATTCAGTACTTC. Translated: CASSQSGIFVKNIQYF. The chain links TRBV7-9 to TRBJ2-4; 7 positions agree with TRBD2. The germline CDR1 and CDR2 sequences are SEHNR and FQNEAQ (reference sequence). The V and J ends lost 5 bases and 3 bases, in that order; junction bases with no gene match: 10. The CDR3 runs to 16 residues.

This chain joins TRBV7-2 and TRBJ1-3, with D possibly being TRBD1 (5 bases). CDR3 length equals 14 residues. V was pared by 6 bases and J by 1 base, with 10 bases between. Germline lookup yields CDR1 SGHTA and CDR2 FQGNSA. CDR3 sequence: CASSRGGSGNTIYF. CDR3 sequence (DNA): TGTGCCAGCAGTAGGGGAGGATCTGGAAACACCATATATTTT. Based on the CDR3 plus reference TRBV7-2 and TRBJ1-3, the full variable domain is GAGVSQSPSNKVTEKGKDVELRCDPISGHTALYWYRQSLGQGLEFLIYFQGNSAPDKSGLPSDRFSAERTGGSVSTLTIQRTQQEDSAVYLCASSRGGSGNTIYFGEGSWLTVV.

The chain employs TRBV11-2 and TRBJ2-5; TRBD1 matches at 10 bases. The CDR3 is 16 residues long. Germline V lookup: CDR1 SGHAT, CDR2 FQNNGV. J gave up 4 bases and V 1 base, and 6 bases lay outside the gene matches. The CDR3 DNA sequence: TGTGCCAGCAGCTTAGTCCAGGGACAGGGGCTAGAGACCCAGTACTTC. This codes for CASSLVQGQGLETQYF.

The V and J genes are TRBV6-5 and TRBJ2-7, with D unclear. V gave up 0 bases and J gave up 2 bases, with 11 bases separating them. The germline V gene has CDR1 MNHEY and CDR2 SVGAGI. The CDR3 loop spans 15 amino acids. The CDR3 sequence: CASSYSLANPYEQYF. CDR3 coding DNA: TGTGCCAGCAGTTACTCGCTGGCCAACCCCTACGAGCAGTACTTC.

The V and J genes are TRBV3-1 (or the pseudogene TRBV3-2) and TRBJ2-7, with D maybe TRBD2 (6 bases). V lost 2 bases, J lost 5 bases, and 19 bases lay in between. Germline CDR1 reads LGHDT; CDR2 reads YNNKEL (reference sequence). The CDR3 spans 16 residues. CDR3 region: CASSQFDFGGSDEQYF. DNA for the CDR3: TGTGCCAGCAGCCAATTTGATTTTGGGGGGTCGGACGAGCAGTACTTC.

V and J are TRBV6-5 and TRBJ2-7; 9 nucleotides agree with TRBD1. This CDR3 has 16 residues. Germline V lookup: CDR1 MNHEY, CDR2 SVGAGI. Trimming cost V 2 bases and J 6 bases; bases outside gene matches: 11. CDR3 sequence: CASSYNLQGAGGEQYF. CDR3 sequence (DNA): TGTGCCAGCAGTTACAATCTACAGGGGGCGGGCGGCGAGCAGTACTTC.

The CDR3 sequence: CASSLYGTQMNTEAFF. The CDR3 DNA sequence: TGTGCCAGCAGCCTATACGGGACACAGATGAACACTGAAGCTTTCTTT. V is TRBV11-1 and J is TRBJ1-1; D possibly corresponds to TRBD1 (6 bases). The CDR3 loop spans 16 amino acids. V shed 5 bases and J shed 0 bases, with 16 bases lying between them. Germline V gives CDR1 SGHAT, CDR2 FQDESV (reference sequence).

This clone was detected only a few times. The chain carries TRBV9 and TRBJ1-4; D gene uncertain. The V end was cut by 1 base, the J end by 7 bases, with 11 bases between. The CDR3 has 14 residues. CDR1 is SGDLS, CDR2 YYNGEE, per germline. In DNA form, the CDR3 reads TGTGCCAGCAGCGTACAGCCGGAGGGTGAAAAACTGTTTTTT. Translated: CASSVQPEGEKLFF.

This chain uses TRBV20-1 with TRBJ2-7, with D tentatively TRBD1 (5 bases). The ends were cut back, 3 bases at V and 6 bases at J, with 15 bases in the middle. The CDR3 spans 13 residues. Germline V gene data show CDR1 as DFQATT and CDR2 as SNEGSKA (reference sequence). The CDR3 DNA is TGCAGTGCTAGTAGGCAGGGATTCGGCGAGCAGTACTTC. This encodes CSASRQGFGEQYF.

The rearrangement links TRBV5-5 to TRBJ1-4, with D perhaps TRBD1 (5 bases). The CDR3 runs 18 residues. Germline assignment: CDR1 SGHKS and CDR2 YYEKEE (reference sequence). V lost 1 base, J lost 2 bases, and 18 bases lay in between. The DNA for the CDR3 is TGTGCCAGCAGCTTGTGGGCCCTCAGGGTGGGGACTAATGAAAAACTGTTTTTT. The encoded protein is CASSLWALRVGTNEKLFF.

J is TRBJ2-7 and V is TRBV7-3, with 10 bases identical to TRBD2. CDR3 size: 13 residues. V trimming: 2 bases; J trimming: 12 bases; junction bases outside the gene matches: 7. Germline loops: CDR1 SGHTA, CDR2 FQGTGA. Written as DNA, the CDR3 is TGTGCCAGCAGCTTAGATACTAGCGGGATGGTGTACTTC. As protein: CASSLDTSGMVYF.

This clone appeared a few times. This chain links TRBV27 with TRBJ1-6; TRBD1 matches 7 bases. The V gene end was trimmed by 6 bases and the J gene end by 2 bases; junction bases not matched to a gene: 7. Germline V CDR1 and CDR2: MNHEY, SMNVEV (reference sequence). There are 16 residues in the CDR3. CDR3 sequence reads: CASRHDRVAYNSPLHF. As DNA, the CDR3 is TGTGCCAGCAGACATGACAGGGTCGCCTATAATTCACCCCTCCACTTT.

This clone was counted once. The chain links TRBV19 to TRBJ1-5; 8 bases are shared with TRBD1. This CDR3 comprises 16 residues. Germline values: CDR1 LNHDA, CDR2 SQIVND (reference sequence). The junction had 11 bases not matched to a gene; V was cut back by 4 bases and J by 6 bases. The CDR3 protein is CASSTGDRGWGQPQHF. In nucleotides, the CDR3 is TGTGCCAGTAGTACCGGAGACAGGGGTTGGGGTCAGCCCCAGCATTTT.

The chain employs TRBV4-1 and TRBJ1-1, with 9 bases that match TRBD1. The V and J ends lost 1 base and 2 bases, in that order; junction bases with no gene match: 5. Germline V gene lookup returns CDR1 MGHRA and CDR2 YSYEKL. This CDR3 is 16 amino acids long. The CDR3 coding sequence is TGCGCCAGCAGCCAAGGGGGACAGGGAAGAAACACTGAAGCTTTCTTT. Its translation is CASSQGGQGRNTEAFF.

V and J are TRBV7-9 and TRBJ1-1, with D possibly being TRBD1 (5 bases). This CDR3 contains 14 residues. Germline V gene data show CDR1 as SEHNR and CDR2 as FQNEAQ (reference sequence). V lost 1 base, J lost 1 base, and 7 bases lay in between. This CDR3 is CASSLGGQNTEAFF. CDR3 nucleotide sequence: TGTGCCAGCAGCTTAGGTGGACAGAACACTGAAGCTTTCTTT.

The chain joins TRBV29-1 to TRBJ2-2; 9 nucleotides align to TRBD2. V shed 5 bases, J shed 4 bases, and the junction held 5 bases outside the gene matches. The CDR3 has 14 amino acids. Per the germline V gene, CDR1 is SQVTM and CDR2 is ANQGSEA. CDR3 region: CSVLIAGATGELFF. The CDR3 region has the DNA TGCAGCGTTTTGATAGCGGGGGCCACCGGGGAGCTGTTTTTT.

The rearrangement joins TRBV27 to TRBJ2-1; the D is unclear. The germline gives CDR1 MNHEY, CDR2 SMNVEV (reference sequence). Trimming took off 6 bases at V and 8 bases at J, with 11 bases between the two ends. This CDR3 has 12 amino acids. The CDR3 DNA sequence: TGTGCCAGCAGCTCTCTCGGGTATGAGCAGTTCTTC. It is translated as CASSSLGYEQFF.

The genes are TRBV4-3 and TRBJ2-2; perhaps TRBD1 as D (6 bases). V lost 4 bases and J lost 4, with 13 bases in between. The CDR3 has 15 amino acids. Germline V gene lookup returns CDR1 LGHNA and CDR2 YSLEER. The CDR3 sequence is CASSPRTETTGELFF. CDR3 bases: TGCGCCAGCAGCCCGCGGACAGAAACCACCGGGGAGCTGTTTTTT.

The gene calls are TRBV6-1 and TRBJ1-1; D gene ambiguous. The CDR3 spans 13 residues. Between the trimmed V and J ends, which lost 2 bases and 3 bases, there was a span of 7 bases. The germline CDR1 and CDR2 sequences are MNHNS and SASEGT. The CDR3 DNA follows: TGTGCCAGCAGTGAATACCCGGACACTGAAGCTTTCTTT. Translated: CASSEYPDTEAFF.

This chain uses TRBV19 with TRBJ1-1; D perhaps matches TRBD1 (5 bases). Per the germline V gene, CDR1 is LNHDA and CDR2 is SQIVND (reference sequence). Trimming took off 3 bases at V and 2 bases at J, with 19 bases between the two ends. The CDR3 covers 17 residues. The CDR3, as DNA: TGTGCCAGTAGTATTACCCTACTACAGGAGAAAAACACTGAAGCTTTCTTT. Translating gives CASSITLLQEKNTEAFF.

This sequence joins TRBV6-2 or TRBV6-3 and TRBJ1-1; D possibly corresponds to TRBD1 (6 bases). The CDR3 is 12 amino acids. The germline V gene has CDR1 MNHEY and CDR2 SVGEGT. The germline V and J ends were trimmed by 4 bases and 6 bases, with 9 bases remaining between them. CDR3 sequence reads: CASSSGDPEAFF. The CDR3, as DNA: TGTGCCAGCAGTTCAGGGGACCCTGAAGCTTTCTTT.

The chain links TRBV7-8 to TRBJ1-1; 7 bases agree with TRBD1. The germline V gene encodes CDR1 SGHVS and CDR2 FQNEAQ. The CDR3 is made up of 15 amino acids. V shed 5 bases, J shed 1 base, and the junction held 7 bases outside the gene matches. This CDR3 reads CASSLGGRGNTEAFF. The CDR3 DNA is TGTGCCAGCAGCCTAGGGGGCAGGGGGAACACTGAAGCTTTCTTT.

J is TRBJ2-5 and V is TRBV28, with TRBD2 identical over 11 bases. The germline CDR1 and CDR2 sequences are MDHEN and SYDVKM. CDR3 length equals 19 residues. Unmatched junction bases numbered 15, after V lost 2 bases and J lost 4 bases. The CDR3, as DNA: TGTGCCAGCAGTTTAGGTACCCTAGCGGGAGGTGAAGTAGGAGAGACCCAGTACTTC. Encoded protein: CASSLGTLAGGEVGETQYF.